This paragraph covers one T cell receptor beta chain sequence. Its antigen is as yet unknown. This sample was included in a study of cytomegalovirus exposure and HLA in healthy donors. At the level of the study: Unique TCR beta sequences numbering about 100 million came from 150 million to 200 million T cells in an earlier analysis. Inside one of the first data releases sat about 85 million unique TCRs taken from HLA-typed donors.

Every donor was a healthy person donating bone marrow. Study results and limitations: Available immune exposure information covered CMV serostatus only.

Germline V gene data show CDR1 as GTSNPN and CDR2 as SVGIG (reference sequence). With 2 bases clipped from V and 1 base from J, the junction kept 2 bases outside the gene matches. CDR3 size: 14 residues. The primer mix had 60 Vbeta and 13 Jbeta primers. Libraries were prepared by immunoSEQ multiplex PCR; TCRdb keeps only in-frame clonotypes and omits some of them. The profile covers around 200,000 clones, with under 85% appearing a single time and about 3.4% taken by the ten largest. J is TRBJ1-1 and V is TRBV30, with 9 positions matching TRBD1. The TCR originated in a female donor in good health and CMV-seronegative. The sequencing sample was made of PBMCs. CDR3 amino acids: CAWSRDRENTEAFF. The DNA of the CDR3 is TGTGCCTGGAGTAGGGACAGGGAGAACACTGAAGCTTTCTTT.